This T cell receptor (beta chain) is drawn from a study of cytomegalovirus exposure and HLA in healthy donors. Study-level background: Inside one of the first data releases sat 75 million to 100 million unique TCRs taken from HLA-typed donors.

V lost 4 bases, J lost 5 bases, and 20 bases lay in between. Per germline, CDR1 SGHVS and CDR2 FQNEAQ. The CDR3 contains 16 residues. It was with 60 Vbeta and 13 Jbeta primers that the PCR ran. Sequencing was performed with immunoSEQ multiplex PCR; in TCRdb, only in-frame clones are kept and a portion is missing. The sample holds approximately 100,000 clones, 65% to 80% seen once. As for this clone: Its cognate antigen is unknown.

General study findings and limits: Previously analyzed data showed that most TCR beta V segments were productive at a frequency of about 87% or about 30%. Later on, analysis showed that most CMV-associated TCR beta chains appeared to be HLA-restricted.

This clonotype originated in a woman aged 40 to 50 in good health and CMV-seronegative. The chain uses TRBV7-8 and TRBJ2-5; a possible D gene is TRBD2 (6 bases). Sequenced: PBMCs. The CDR3 reads CASSSTGLWGIETQYF. CDR3 nucleotide sequence: TGTGCCAGCAGCTCAACGGGACTCTGGGGCATTGAGACCCAGTACTTC.